Following are 28 T cell receptor beta chains from one sample sequenced in a study of blood T cell repertoires in COVID-19. The repertoire was sequenced with immunoSEQ multiplex PCR; TCRdb's copy has only in-frame clones and lacks some. The table records 110,000 to 150,000 clones, 65% to 85% of them present only once. Specimen: peripheral blood. These receptors came from a woman in her sixties or seventies with acute or convalescent COVID-19.

The CDR3 coding sequence is TGTGCCAGCAGCCAATCCCCACTAGCGGGAGGCGGCGAGCAGTACTTC. Translated, it gives CASSQSPLAGGGEQYF. The chain carries TRBV16 and TRBJ2-7; 12 nucleotides align to TRBD2. Losses at the gene ends were 0 bases for V and 6 bases for J; bases not matched to a gene: 6. CDR1 and CDR2 (germline): KGHSY, FQNENV. CDR3 length equals 16 residues.

The chain uses TRBV11-2 and TRBJ2-4; D possibly corresponds to TRBD2 (5 bases). Germline V CDR1 and CDR2: SGHAT, FQNNGV. Trimming cost V 5 bases and J 0 bases, with 17 bases left between them. The CDR3 runs to 17 residues. The chain's CDR3 is CASSPRGLALAKNIQYF. CDR3 DNA sequence: TGTGCCAGCAGCCCTAGAGGGCTCGCCTTAGCCAAAAACATTCAGTACTTC.

This clone has only one observation. The chain recombines TRBV12-3 or TRBV12-4 with TRBJ2-7; D is uncertain. The CDR3 consists of 13 residues. V lost 5 bases and J 0 bases, leaving 8 bases between the germline ends. The CDR3 sequence: CASSKISSYEQYF. DNA of the CDR3: TGTGCCAGCAGTAAAATCAGCTCCTACGAGCAGTACTTC.

The chain combines TRBV3-1 (or the pseudogene TRBV3-2) with TRBJ1-1; D unresolved. Trimming stripped 1 base from V and 1 base from J, with 7 bases between. In germline, CDR1 is LGHDT, CDR2 YNNKEL (reference sequence). CDR3 length: 14 residues. In DNA form, the CDR3 reads TGTGCCAGCAGCCAAGGAACAGCGAACACTGAAGCTTTCTTT. Protein product: CASSQGTANTEAFF.

The rearrangement joins TRBV19 to TRBJ2-1, with 12 bases that match TRBD2. The V segment lost 9 bases and the J segment 7 bases; nucleotides outside the gene matches: 7. This CDR3 has 14 amino acids. Germline V gives CDR1 LNHDA, CDR2 SQIVND (reference sequence). The CDR3 loop is CASSTSGGLNEQFF. The CDR3 DNA reads as TGTGCCAGCTCGACTAGCGGGGGCCTAAATGAGCAGTTCTTC.

The chain links TRBV28 to TRBJ1-3, with D hard to call. The CDR3 totals 15 residues. The germline CDR1 and CDR2 sequences are MDHEN and SYDVKM. V lost 2 bases to trimming and J lost 1 base, with 9 bases between them. CDR3 DNA sequence: TGTGCCAGCAGTTTACAGGCCCAGTCTGGAAACACCATATATTTT. Residues: CASSLQAQSGNTIYF.

The chain employs TRBV18 and TRBJ1-1; a possible D gene is TRBD1 (5 bases). CDR3 size: 13 residues. CDR1 is KGHSH, CDR2 LQKENI, per germline. Trimming took 3 bases from V and 7 from J, leaving 12 bases between them. The CDR3 DNA reads as TGTGCCAGCTCACCGTCCAGACAGATTGAAGCTTTCTTT. It yields the protein CASSPSRQIEAFF.

The CDR3 is CASSPRSTGAHETQYF. The CDR3 DNA follows: TGTGCCAGCAGCCCAAGGAGCACGGGAGCCCATGAGACCCAGTACTTC. The rearrangement links TRBV9 to TRBJ2-5, with D possibly being TRBD2 (6 bases). Trimming pared 4 bases from V and 5 bases from J, leaving 21 bases between. Germline CDR1 SGDLS, CDR2 YYNGEE. CDR3 length: 16 residues.

The chain uses TRBV9 and TRBJ1-4; D perhaps matches TRBD1 (6 bases). Germline V lookup: CDR1 SGDLS, CDR2 YYNGEE. The CDR3 is 14 amino acids. Trimming shortened V by 2 bases and J by 8 bases, and 13 bases separated the two germline ends. The CDR3 DNA sequence: TGTGCCAGCAGCGTCGGTATCAGGGGAGAAAAACTGTTTTTT. This codes for CASSVGIRGEKLFF.

V usage is TRBV2 and J usage is TRBJ1-2; D gene uncertain. Between the trimmed V and J ends, which lost 2 bases and 3 bases, there was a span of 13 bases. The CDR3 is made up of 15 amino acids. From germline, CDR1 is SNHLY and CDR2 FYNNEI. CDR3 in amino acids: CASSEWAQSHYGYTF. The CDR3 DNA reads as TGTGCCAGCAGTGAATGGGCCCAGTCTCACTATGGCTACACCTTC.

CDR3 coding DNA: TGTGCCAGCAGTTTAGGACAGGGGGCTGAAAAACTGTTTTTT. Encoded protein: CASSLGQGAEKLFF. The chain uses TRBV28 and TRBJ1-4, with 11 nucleotides matching TRBD1. The CDR3 is made up of 14 amino acids. After removal of 2 bases from V and 7 bases from J, the junction contained 0 bases not matched to a gene. The germline V gene has CDR1 MDHEN and CDR2 SYDVKM.

This clone has just one count. This sequence joins TRBV14 and TRBJ2-3, with 10 bases matching TRBD2. The CDR3 extends over 15 amino acids. CDR1 and CDR2 (germline): SGHDN, FVKESK. V shed 5 bases and J 5 bases; nucleotides not matched to a gene: 7. CDR3 nucleotides: TGTGCCAGCAGCGCCGGGACTAGCGCAAGAGATACGCAGTATTTT. Translation gives CASSAGTSARDTQYF.

This clone was picked up one time. V is TRBV11-3 and J is TRBJ2-1, with 13 bases matching TRBD2. This CDR3 region has 15 residues. V lost 4 bases and J lost 8; bases outside the gene matches: 5. CDR1 is SGHNT and CDR2 is YENEEA in the germline V gene. In DNA form, the CDR3 reads TGTGCCAGCAGCTCTGGACTAGCGGGAGTTCATGAGCAGTTCTTC. Translation gives CASSSGLAGVHEQFF.

This clone was seen only once. The chain links TRBV6-5 to TRBJ2-3, with D maybe TRBD1 (6 bases). The CDR3 spans 14 residues. Trimming cost V 4 bases and J 5 bases, with 13 bases left between them. Germline V gene lookup returns CDR1 MNHEY and CDR2 SVGAGI. For the CDR3, the DNA is TGTGCCAGCAGTTTGACAGGATCAATAGATACGCAGTATTTT. The encoded protein is CASSLTGSIDTQYF.

CDR3: CAWSQGYQETQYF. The CDR3 coding sequence is TGTGCCTGGAGTCAGGGATACCAAGAGACCCAGTACTTC. The genes are TRBV30 and TRBJ2-5; TRBD1 is a possible D gene (5 bases). V dropped 2 bases and J dropped 0 bases, with 7 bases sitting between them. The CDR3 extends over 13 amino acids. CDR1 is GTSNPN and CDR2 is SVGIG in the germline V gene (reference sequence). Based on the CDR3 plus reference TRBV30 and TRBJ2-5, the full variable domain is SQTIHQWPATLVQPVGSPLSLECTVEGTSNPNLYWYRQAAGRGLQLLFYSVGIGQISSEVPQNLSASRPQDRQFILSSKKLLLSDSGFYLCAWSQGYQETQYFGPGTRLLVL.

This rearrangement joins TRBV18 to TRBJ2-3; 8 bases map to TRBD2. J lost 3 bases, V lost 3 bases, and 5 bases had no gene match. The CDR3 extends over 15 amino acids. Germline loops: CDR1 KGHSH, CDR2 LQKENI. Here the CDR3 DNA reads TGTGCCAGCTCACCTACTAGCGGACAGACAGATACGCAGTATTTT. Translated, it gives CASSPTSGQTDTQYF.

V is TRBV28 and J is TRBJ2-6; D is unresolved. The CDR3 sequence is 15 residues long. Germline V CDR1 and CDR2: MDHEN, SYDVKM. Trimming cost V 6 bases and J 1 base, with 10 bases left between them. CDR3 sequence: CASSPALSGANVLTF. Here the CDR3 DNA reads TGTGCCAGCAGCCCCGCCCTATCTGGGGCCAACGTCCTGACTTTC.

The chain is built from TRBV7-3 and TRBJ2-7, with D possibly TRBD2 on 5 matching bases. The CDR3 sequence is 16 residues long. Trimming shortened V by 5 bases and J by 6 bases, and 23 bases separated the two germline ends. In germline, CDR1 is SGHTA, CDR2 FQGTGA. Written as DNA, the CDR3 is TGTGCCAGCAGCCCGACGGGATTACTCCAAAAGGGCGAGCAGTACTTC. This encodes CASSPTGLLQKGEQYF.

V usage is TRBV28 and J usage is TRBJ2-1; D remains unclear. CDR3 size: 14 residues. Germline V gives CDR1 MDHEN, CDR2 SYDVKM. The germline V and J ends were trimmed by 2 bases and 5 bases, with 10 bases remaining between them. As DNA, the CDR3 is TGTGCCAGCAGTTTAATCCTTACAGACAATGAGCAGTTCTTC. It is translated as CASSLILTDNEQFF.

The chain links TRBV7-2 to TRBJ1-2; 12 bases line up with TRBD1. Germline values: CDR1 SGHTA, CDR2 FQGNSA. V shed 5 bases, J shed 7 bases, and the junction held 11 bases outside the gene matches. The CDR3 loop spans 16 amino acids. The CDR3 protein is CASSTFGTGGAGGYTF. The CDR3 DNA follows: TGTGCCAGCAGCACATTTGGGACAGGGGGCGCCGGTGGCTACACCTTC. The complete variable domain, with remaining parts taken from reference TRBV7-2 and TRBJ1-2, reads GAGVSQSPSNKVTEKGKDVELRCDPISGHTALYWYRQSLGQGLEFLIYFQGNSAPDKSGLPSDRFSAERTGGSVSTLTIQRTQQEDSAVYLCASSTFGTGGAGGYTFGSGTRLTVV.

J is TRBJ2-6 and V is TRBV20-1; D gene uncertain. This CDR3 contains 14 residues. Germline values: CDR1 DFQATT, CDR2 SNEGSKA (reference sequence). The ends were cut back, 6 bases at V and 0 bases at J, with 9 bases in the middle. The chain's CDR3 is CSASQNSGANVLTF. CDR3 DNA: TGCAGTGCCAGTCAGAACTCTGGGGCCAACGTCCTGACTTTC.

With regard to this clone: Sequence at one end of the junction differs from germline and may be a read error. V and J are TRBV11-1 and TRBJ1-2; 8 bases agree with TRBD1. Germline CDR1 is SGHAT and CDR2 is FQDESV (reference sequence). The CDR3 extends over 14 amino acids. The CDR3 bases are TGTGCCAGCAGCTTATCCGGGACAGGAGGTGGCTATACCTTC. It translates to CASSLSGTGGGYTF. The complete variable domain, with remaining parts taken from reference TRBV11-1 and TRBJ1-2, reads EAEVAQSPRYKITEKSQAVAFWCDPISGHATLYWYRQILGQGPELLVQFQDESVVDDSQLPKDRFSAERLKGVDSTLKIQPAELGDSAMYLCASSLSGTGGGYTFGSGTRLTVV.

V is TRBV28 and J is TRBJ2-7; 8 bases align to TRBD2. The CDR3 runs to 17 residues. Germline V gives CDR1 MDHEN, CDR2 SYDVKM. After removal of 5 bases from V and 0 bases from J, the junction contained 12 bases not matched to a gene. The CDR3 loop reads CASSLLNSGASSYEQYF. In DNA form, the CDR3 reads TGTGCCAGCAGTCTCCTCAATAGCGGGGCGAGCTCCTACGAGCAGTACTTC.

The chain couples TRBV6-5 to TRBJ1-5; no clear D. CDR1 is MNHEY, CDR2 SVGAGI, per germline. V was shortened by 8 bases and J by 7 bases, with 12 bases between the two germline ends. The CDR3 length is 12 residues. The CDR3 bases are TGTGCCAGCGTCCTCCTAGGCCAGCCCCAGCATTTT. This translates into CASVLLGQPQHF.

This clone showed up just a few times. The CDR3 loop reads CASSLAGGYGYTF. DNA for the CDR3: TGTGCCAGCAGCTTAGCAGGGGGTTATGGCTACACCTTC. The chain uses TRBV7-9 and TRBJ1-2; perhaps TRBD1 as D (6 bases). The CDR3 is 13 residues long. Germline V gene lookup returns CDR1 SEHNR and CDR2 FQNEAQ (reference sequence). Deletions cut 0 bases from V and 5 bases from J, with 7 bases between.

The chain uses TRBV19 and TRBJ1-6; TRBD1 agrees at 8 bases. The CDR3 length is 15 residues. Germline V lookup: CDR1 LNHDA, CDR2 SQIVND (reference sequence). Trimming cost V 5 bases and J 5 bases; bases outside gene matches: 5. Here the CDR3 reads CASSAGTGNNSPLHF. The CDR3 DNA is TGTGCCAGTAGTGCCGGGACAGGCAATAATTCACCCCTCCACTTT. The entire variable domain, with the rest obtained from reference TRBV19 and TRBJ1-6, is as follows: DGGITQSPKYLFRKEGQNVTLSCEQNLNHDAMYWYRQDPGQGLRLIYYSQIVNDFQKGDIAEGYSVSREKKESFPLTVTSAQKNPTAFYLCASSAGTGNNSPLHFGNGTRLTVT.

J is TRBJ2-3 and V is TRBV19; 9 positions match TRBD2. The germline V gene encodes CDR1 LNHDA and CDR2 SQIVND (reference sequence). With 3 bases clipped from V and 3 bases from J, the junction kept 4 bases outside the gene matches. The CDR3 contains 15 residues. CDR3 DNA: TGTGCCAGTAGTATCAAAGCGGGAGGAACAGATACGCAGTATTTT. Encoded protein: CASSIKAGGTDTQYF.

This chain joins TRBV4-1 and TRBJ1-4; 10 bases fit TRBD1. Per the germline V gene, CDR1 is MGHRA and CDR2 is YSYEKL. V trimming: 6 bases; J trimming: 7 bases; junction bases outside the gene matches: 5. The CDR3 extends over 14 amino acids. Here the CDR3 reads CASSGDRGSEKLFF. Here the CDR3 DNA reads TGCGCCAGCAGTGGGGACAGGGGCTCTGAAAAACTGTTTTTT.